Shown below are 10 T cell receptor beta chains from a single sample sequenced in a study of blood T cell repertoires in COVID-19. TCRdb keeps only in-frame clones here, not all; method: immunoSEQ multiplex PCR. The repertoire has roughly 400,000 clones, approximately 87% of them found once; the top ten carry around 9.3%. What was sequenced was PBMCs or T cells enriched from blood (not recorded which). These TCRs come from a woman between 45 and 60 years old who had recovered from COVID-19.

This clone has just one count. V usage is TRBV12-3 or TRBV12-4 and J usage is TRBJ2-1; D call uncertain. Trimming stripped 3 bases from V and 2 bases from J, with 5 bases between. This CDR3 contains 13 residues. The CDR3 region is CASSLAAYNEQFF. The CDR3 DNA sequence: TGTGCCAGCAGTTTGGCTGCCTACAATGAGCAGTTCTTC.

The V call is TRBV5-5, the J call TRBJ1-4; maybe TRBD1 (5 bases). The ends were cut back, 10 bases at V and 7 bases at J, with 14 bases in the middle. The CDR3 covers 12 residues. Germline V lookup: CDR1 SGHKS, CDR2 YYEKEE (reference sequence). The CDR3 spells CACFRDCEKLFF. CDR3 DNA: TGTGCCTGCTTCAGGGATTGTGAAAAACTGTTTTTT. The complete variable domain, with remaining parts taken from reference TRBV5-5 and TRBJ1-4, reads DAGVTQSPTHLIKTRGQQVTLRCSPISGHKSVSWYQQVLGQGPQFIFQYYEKEERGRGNFPDRFSARQFPNYSSELNVNALLLGDSALYLCACFRDCEKLFFGSGTQLSVL.

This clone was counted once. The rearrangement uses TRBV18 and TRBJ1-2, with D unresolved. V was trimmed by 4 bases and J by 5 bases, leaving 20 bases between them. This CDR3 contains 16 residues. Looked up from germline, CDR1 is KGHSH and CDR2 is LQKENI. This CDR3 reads CASSLYHYAPPYGYTF. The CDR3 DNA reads TGTGCCAGCTCACTTTACCACTACGCACCCCCTTATGGCTACACCTTC. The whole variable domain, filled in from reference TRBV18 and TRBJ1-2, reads NAGVMQNPRHLVRRRGQEARLRCSPMKGHSHVYWYRQLPEEGLKFMVYLQKENIIDESGMPKERFSAEFPKEGPSILRIQQVVRGDSAAYFCASSLYHYAPPYGYTFGSGTRLTVV.

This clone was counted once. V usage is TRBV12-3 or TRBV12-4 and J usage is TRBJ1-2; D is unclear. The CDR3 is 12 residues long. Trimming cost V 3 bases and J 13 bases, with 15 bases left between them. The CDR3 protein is CASSFPHSGCTF. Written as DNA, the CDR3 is TGTGCCAGCAGTTTCCCCCACTCGGGGTGCACCTTC.

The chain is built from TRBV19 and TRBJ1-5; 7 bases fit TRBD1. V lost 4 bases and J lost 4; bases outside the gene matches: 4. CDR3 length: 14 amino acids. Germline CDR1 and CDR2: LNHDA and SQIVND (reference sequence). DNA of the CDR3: TGTGCCAGTAGTACAACAGGGGATAATCAGCCCCAGCATTTT. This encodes CASSTTGDNQPQHF.

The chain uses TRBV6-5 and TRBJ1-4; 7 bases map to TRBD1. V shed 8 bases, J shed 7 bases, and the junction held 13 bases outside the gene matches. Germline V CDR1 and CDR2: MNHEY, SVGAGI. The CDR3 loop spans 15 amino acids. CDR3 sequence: CASGGRGMVGEKLFF. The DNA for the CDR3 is TGTGCCAGCGGAGGCAGGGGGATGGTGGGTGAAAAACTGTTTTTT.

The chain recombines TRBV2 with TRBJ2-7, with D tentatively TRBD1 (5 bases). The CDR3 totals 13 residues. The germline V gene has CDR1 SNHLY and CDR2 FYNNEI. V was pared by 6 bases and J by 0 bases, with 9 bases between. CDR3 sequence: CASSLDSSYEQYF. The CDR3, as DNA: TGTGCCAGCAGCCTCGACAGCTCCTACGAGCAGTACTTC.

This chain's CDR3 is CASSLESGRGYGYTF. CDR3 nucleotide sequence: TGCGCCAGCAGCTTGGAATCCGGGAGAGGCTATGGCTACACCTTC. V is TRBV5-1 and J is TRBJ1-2; D is undetermined. Germline V gene data show CDR1 as SGHRS and CDR2 as YFSETQ. CDR3 size: 15 residues. Trimming shortened V by 0 bases and J by 4 bases, and 13 bases separated the two germline ends.

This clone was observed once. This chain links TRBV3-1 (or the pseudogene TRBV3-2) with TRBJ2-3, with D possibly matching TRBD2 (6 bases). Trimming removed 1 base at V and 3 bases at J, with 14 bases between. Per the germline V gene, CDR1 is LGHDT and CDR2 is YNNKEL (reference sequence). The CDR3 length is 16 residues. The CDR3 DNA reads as TGTGCCAGCAGCCAAGGTAGCGGAGTGGGTACAGATACGCAGTATTTT. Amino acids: CASSQGSGVGTDTQYF.

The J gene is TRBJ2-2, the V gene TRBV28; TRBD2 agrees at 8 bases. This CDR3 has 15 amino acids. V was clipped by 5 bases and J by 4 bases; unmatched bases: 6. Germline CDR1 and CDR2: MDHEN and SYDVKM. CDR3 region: CASSLTSGPTGELFF. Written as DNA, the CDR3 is TGTGCCAGCAGTCTTACTAGCGGACCCACCGGGGAGCTGTTTTTT.